Shown below are 19 T cell receptor beta chains from a single sample sequenced in a study of blood T cell repertoires in COVID-19. Assay: immunoSEQ multiplex PCR; the TCRdb copy retains only in-frame clones and omits some. Of roughly 180,000 clones listed, about 82% are singletons. Sequenced sample: PBMCs or T cells enriched from blood (not recorded which). The receptors derive from a woman in her 30s who had recovered from COVID-19.

The chain employs TRBV4-2 and TRBJ2-1; D might be TRBD2 (6 bases). The CDR3 contains 15 residues. The germline CDR1 and CDR2 sequences are LGHNA and YNFKEQ. The V end lost 4 bases, the J end lost 4 bases, and 14 bases lay between the germline ends. The CDR3 DNA reads as TGTGCCAGCAGCCCAGAAAAGCGGGTTTACAATGAGCAGTTCTTC. As protein: CASSPEKRVYNEQFF.

The chain joins TRBV6-4 to TRBJ2-1; 7 nucleotides match TRBD1. This CDR3 region has 14 residues. V shed 6 bases, J shed 8 bases, and the junction held 10 bases outside the gene matches. Germline lookup yields CDR1 MRHNA and CDR2 SNTAGT. The CDR3 region is CASSEGAPLDEQFF. CDR3 bases: TGTGCCAGCAGCGAGGGGGCCCCGTTGGATGAGCAGTTCTTC.

This clone occurred once. The rearrangement joins TRBV2 to TRBJ1-5; no reliable D call. V was pared by 3 bases and J by 7 bases, with 13 bases between. Per the germline V gene, CDR1 is SNHLY and CDR2 is FYNNEI. This CDR3 spans 14 amino acids. The CDR3 is CASSEELVVQPQHF. The CDR3, as DNA: TGTGCCAGCAGTGAGGAGTTAGTAGTCCAGCCCCAGCATTTT.

The V gene is TRBV27, the J gene TRBJ2-7; no clear D gene. The CDR3 is 13 residues long. With 0 bases removed from V and 6 bases from J, the gap between germline ends came to 9 bases. Germline values: CDR1 MNHEY, CDR2 SMNVEV (reference sequence). The CDR3 here is CASSLSVLAEQYF. For the CDR3, the DNA is TGTGCCAGCAGTTTATCAGTGCTGGCCGAGCAGTACTTC.

This chain joins TRBV19 and TRBJ2-1; a possible D gene is TRBD1 (6 bases). The CDR3 contains 13 residues. CDR1 LNHDA and CDR2 SQIVND come from the germline V gene (reference sequence). V lost 4 bases and J lost 8, with 12 bases in between. The DNA for the CDR3 is TGTGCCAGTAGTACCCGGGACAACCATGAGCAGTTCTTC. Translating it yields CASSTRDNHEQFF. The entire variable domain, with the rest obtained from reference TRBV19 and TRBJ2-1, is as follows: DGGITQSPKYLFRKEGQNVTLSCEQNLNHDAMYWYRQDPGQGLRLIYYSQIVNDFQKGDIAEGYSVSREKKESFPLTVTSAQKNPTAFYLCASSTRDNHEQFFGPGTRLTVL.

This chain connects TRBV5-1 to TRBJ1-2; D unclear. Germline V CDR1 and CDR2: SGHRS, YFSETQ. The CDR3 runs 13 residues. Trimming took off 2 bases at V and 8 bases at J, with 13 bases between the two ends. The CDR3 reads CASSFGDRQGYTF. CDR3 in DNA: TGCGCCAGCAGCTTCGGGGATAGGCAAGGCTACACCTTC.

The V call is TRBV19, the J call TRBJ2-1; maybe TRBD2 (6 bases). The CDR3 runs to 13 residues. V shed 4 bases and J shed 8 bases, with 12 bases lying between them. CDR1 LNHDA and CDR2 SQIVND come from the germline V gene (reference sequence). Here the CDR3 reads CASSRRDNDEQFF. In DNA form, the CDR3 reads TGTGCCAGTAGTAGGCGGGATAATGATGAGCAGTTCTTC.

This clone occurred once. The genes are TRBV29-1 and TRBJ1-2, with TRBD1 matching over 7 bases. Trimming removed 7 bases from V and 4 bases from J; junction bases left unmatched: 12. CDR1 is SQVTM, CDR2 ANQGSEA, per germline. This CDR3 spans 14 amino acids. The CDR3 DNA reads TGCAGCGCGACTACAGGGGCCGGACTCTATGGCTACACCTTC. Its protein is CSATTGAGLYGYTF.

The chain couples TRBV4-1 to TRBJ1-6, with D possibly being TRBD1 (5 bases). The CDR3 is 16 amino acids. Germline V gene data show CDR1 as MGHRA and CDR2 as YSYEKL. The ends were cut back, 3 bases at V and 7 bases at J, with 16 bases in the middle. The CDR3 DNA reads TGCGCCAGCAGCCAGGCTGGGAATCAGGGCAATTCACCCCTCCACTTT. The encoded protein is CASSQAGNQGNSPLHF.

The chain is built from TRBV6-5 and TRBJ1-6; TRBD1 matches at 7 bases. The germline gives CDR1 MNHEY, CDR2 SVGAGI. Trimming removed 2 bases from V and 13 bases from J; junction bases left unmatched: 8. The CDR3 covers 14 residues. The CDR3: CASSYRDRPFPLHF. In nucleotides, the CDR3 is TGTGCCAGCAGTTACCGGGACAGACCCTTTCCCCTCCACTTT.

The chain carries TRBV27 and TRBJ2-2; D ambiguous. The V end lost 5 bases, the J end lost 1 base, and 5 bases lay between the germline ends. The germline V gene has CDR1 MNHEY and CDR2 SMNVEV (reference sequence). The CDR3 covers 13 residues. The CDR3 region is CASSPRNTGELFF. CDR3 nucleotides: TGTGCCAGCAGTCCGAGGAACACCGGGGAGCTGTTTTTT.

The chain is built from TRBV7-2 and TRBJ1-1, with D hard to call. V shed 5 bases and J shed 0 bases, with 10 bases lying between them. The CDR3 runs to 14 residues. CDR1 and CDR2 from the germline V gene are SGHTA and FQGNSA. The chain's CDR3 is CASSAQILNTEAFF. The CDR3 DNA follows: TGTGCCAGCAGCGCACAGATATTGAACACTGAAGCTTTCTTT. The variable domain in full, completed from reference TRBV7-2 and TRBJ1-1, reads GAGVSQSPSNKVTEKGKDVELRCDPISGHTALYWYRQSLGQGLEFLIYFQGNSAPDKSGLPSDRFSAERTGGSVSTLTIQRTQQEDSAVYLCASSAQILNTEAFFGQGTRLTVV.

As to this clone: This specimen includes other DNA sequences encoding the same CDR3. The chain recombines TRBV7-2 with TRBJ1-2; TRBD1 agrees at 8 bases. The CDR3 covers 14 residues. The V segment lost 3 bases and the J segment 4 bases; nucleotides outside the gene matches: 4. Looked up from germline, CDR1 is SGHTA and CDR2 is FQGNSA. DNA of the CDR3: TGTGCCAGCAGCTTTCAGGGGGCGGGCTATGGCTACACCTTC. Translating it yields CASSFQGAGYGYTF.

The chain joins TRBV7-9 to TRBJ2-7; 9 nucleotides line up with TRBD1. This CDR3 is 15 amino acids long. V lost 5 bases, J lost 3 bases, and 8 bases stayed unmatched. Germline CDR1 and CDR2: SEHNR and FQNEAQ (reference sequence). CDR3 sequence (DNA): TGTGCCAGCAGCGCCCCGGGACAGGGTCTCTACGAGCAGTACTTC. This codes for CASSAPGQGLYEQYF.

The rearrangement joins TRBV11-2 to TRBJ2-1, with 13 bases aligning to TRBD2. The V segment lost 6 bases and the J segment 11 bases; nucleotides outside the gene matches: 10. The CDR3 runs to 15 residues. The germline CDR1 and CDR2 sequences are SGHAT and FQNNGV. The CDR3 DNA follows: TGTGCCAGCAGGCGACCGGGACTAGCGGGAACCCAGCAGTTCTTC. Translation: CASRRPGLAGTQQFF.

The chain combines TRBV11-3 with TRBJ2-7; TRBD1 is a possible D gene (6 bases). The V gene's germline CDR1 is SGHNT and CDR2 YENEEA. V lost 5 bases and J lost 1, with 15 bases in between. The CDR3 totals 15 residues. The CDR3 spells CASSAPRDKSYEQYF. In nucleotides, the CDR3 is TGTGCCAGCAGCGCTCCCCGGGACAAGTCCTACGAGCAGTACTTC.

V is TRBV3-1 (or the pseudogene TRBV3-2) and J is TRBJ2-3, with 7 bases that match TRBD2. The germline gives CDR1 LGHDT, CDR2 YNNKEL (reference sequence). The CDR3 sequence is 16 residues long. The junction had 15 bases not matched to a gene; V was cut back by 4 bases and J by 8 bases. CDR3 loop: CASSPWASGRTGTQYF. CDR3 DNA sequence: TGTGCCAGCAGCCCATGGGCTAGCGGCCGCACTGGTACGCAGTATTTT.

The chain uses TRBV7-6 and TRBJ2-1; the D gene is possibly TRBD2 (6 bases). This CDR3 contains 14 residues. In germline, CDR1 is SGHVS, CDR2 FNYEAQ. Trimming pared 5 bases from V and 9 bases from J, leaving 17 bases between. Here the CDR3 DNA reads TGTGCCAGCAGCAGCCTTTTCGGGGGTGGTGAGCAGTTCTTC. Protein: CASSSLFGGGEQFF.

The V call is TRBV27, the J call TRBJ1-5; no definite D call. Germline V CDR1 and CDR2: MNHEY, SMNVEV (reference sequence). This CDR3 is 17 amino acids long. Trimming cost V 5 bases and J 5 bases, with 22 bases left between them. In nucleotides, the CDR3 is TGTGCCAGCAGTCCAAAAACCTCGAGCAGGTACTATCAGCCCCAGCATTTT. Its protein product is CASSPKTSSRYYQPQHF.